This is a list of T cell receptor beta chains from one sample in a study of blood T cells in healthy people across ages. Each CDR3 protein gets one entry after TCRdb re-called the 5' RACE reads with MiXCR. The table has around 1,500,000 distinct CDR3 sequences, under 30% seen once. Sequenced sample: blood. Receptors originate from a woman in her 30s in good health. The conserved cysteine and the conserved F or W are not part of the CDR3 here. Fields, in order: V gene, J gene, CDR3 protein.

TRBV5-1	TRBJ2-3	ASEQGAQGSDTQY
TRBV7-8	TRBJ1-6	ASSADWPLH
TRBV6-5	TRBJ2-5	ASSYSRGGRQTQY
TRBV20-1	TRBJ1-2	SARGGAVTPYGYT
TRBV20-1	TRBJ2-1	SATPLEGLAGAGIRTYNEQF
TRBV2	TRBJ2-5	ASVGSQETQY
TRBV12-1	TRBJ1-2	ASSFNRNHDNYGYT
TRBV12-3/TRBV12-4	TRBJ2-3	ASSFAGAGTDTQY
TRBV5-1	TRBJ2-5	ASSHGQVQETQY
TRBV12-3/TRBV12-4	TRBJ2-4	ASSSSGKNIQY
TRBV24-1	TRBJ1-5	ATSDHRDPNQPQH
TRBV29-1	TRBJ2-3	SVDKRTSVTDTQY
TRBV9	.	ASSIEATGGDEQY
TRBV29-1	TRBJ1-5	SVEGVGTLSNQPQH
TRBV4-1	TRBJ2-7	ASSQGPHRDSLYEQY
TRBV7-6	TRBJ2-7	ASSLGTRTGAEQY
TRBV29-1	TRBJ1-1	SVNRGLMNTEAF
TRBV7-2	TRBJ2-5	ASSAGFGETQY
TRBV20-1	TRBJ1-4	SARDEGGRNEKLF
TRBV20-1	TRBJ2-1	SARVGRGTGEQF
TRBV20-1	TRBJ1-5	SAMDRGNQPQH
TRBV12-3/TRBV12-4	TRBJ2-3	ATKRWARTDTQY
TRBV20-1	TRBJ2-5	SASGTTTAQETQY
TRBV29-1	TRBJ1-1	SDQANTEAF
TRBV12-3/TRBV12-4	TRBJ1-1	ASSSPERRNTEAF
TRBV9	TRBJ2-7	ASSPEDRVDEQY
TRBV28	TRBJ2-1	ASSRTSGGGYNEQF
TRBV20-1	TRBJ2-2	SARDEAGVAGELF
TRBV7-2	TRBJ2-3	ASSQTSGTSDTQY
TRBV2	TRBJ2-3	ASTERLAGTPDTQY
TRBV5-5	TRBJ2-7	ASSLLAGNRNTYEQY
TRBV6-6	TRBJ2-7	ASSRGGPNYEQY
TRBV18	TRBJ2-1	ASSPPWHNEQF
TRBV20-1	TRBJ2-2	SASSGGGGTGELF
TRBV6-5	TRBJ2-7	ASRDTGTGRHEQY
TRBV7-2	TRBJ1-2	ASSLEGGGDYGYT
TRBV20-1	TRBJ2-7	SARDGQGYEQY
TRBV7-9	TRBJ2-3	ASSFGLAGESDTQY
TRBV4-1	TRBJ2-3	ASSQGTSLWGTDTQY
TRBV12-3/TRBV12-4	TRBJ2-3	ASSLVLAGITDTQY
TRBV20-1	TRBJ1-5	SAMGGSIPYSNQPQH
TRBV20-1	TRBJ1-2	SAISGGPNYGYT
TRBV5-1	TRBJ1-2	ASSFRQALEGYT